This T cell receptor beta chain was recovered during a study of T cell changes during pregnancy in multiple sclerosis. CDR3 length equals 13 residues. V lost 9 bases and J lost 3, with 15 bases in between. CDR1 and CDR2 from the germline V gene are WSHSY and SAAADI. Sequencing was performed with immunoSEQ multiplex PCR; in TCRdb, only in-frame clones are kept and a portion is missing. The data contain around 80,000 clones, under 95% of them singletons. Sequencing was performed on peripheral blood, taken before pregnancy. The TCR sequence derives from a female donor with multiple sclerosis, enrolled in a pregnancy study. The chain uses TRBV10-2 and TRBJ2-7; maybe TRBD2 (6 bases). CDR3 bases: TGCGCCAGAGACCTAGGACTACACTACGAGCAGTACTTC. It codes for CARDLGLHYEQYF.